These T cell receptor beta chains were read from a single sample in a study of monozygotic twins with inflammatory bowel disease. TCRdb reprocessed the 5' RACE reads; each CDR3 protein has one entry and no DNA is given. The sample table sets out about 380,000 distinct CDR3 sequences. Sequences were obtained from blood. The receptors come from a human donor with ulcerative colitis or Crohn's disease, or a healthy co-twin of an affected twin (not recorded which). CDR3s include the opening cysteine and the closing phenylalanine or tryptophan.

j_call | v_call | cdr3_aa
TRBJ2-5 | TRBV5-1 | CASSLDIGQETQYF
TRBJ1-2 | TRBV3-1 | CASSHIGGLNYGYTF
TRBJ2-2 | TRBV7-3 | CASSPQGSGELFF
TRBJ2-4 | TRBV14 | CASSQARESIQYF
TRBJ2-1 | TRBV9 | CASSVLGDPYNEQFF
TRBJ2-2 | TRBV7-2 | CASSLQPNTGELFF
TRBJ2-3 | TRBV11-2 | CASSLDRGGASRSTDTQYF
TRBJ1-4 | TRBV5-1 | CASRDQGTNEKLFF
TRBJ2-7 | TRBV20-1 | CSASQSGQGAREQYF
TRBJ1-5 | TRBV7-2 | CASSPNRPYSNQPQHF